This is a list of T cell receptor beta chains from one sample in a study of T cell responses to AZD1222 COVID-19 vaccine. Data came from immunoSEQ multiplex PCR; TCRdb stores just in-frame clones and leaves some out. Here the sample spans 40,000 to 45,000 clones, around 81% being singletons. The sample was peripheral blood, taken on day 0 of AZD1222 vaccination. These receptors were collected from an adult in good health. The CDR3 runs from the conserved cysteine through the conserved F or W. Each record gives: V gene, clone size, D gene, J gene, CDR3 DNA, CDR3 protein. A D gene is named only where the DNA matches it firmly. Part of the rows lack a size; the others show once, few, many or a class for expanded clones.

TRBV6-1	NA	NA	TRBJ1-2	TGTGCCAGCAGTGAAGGTCTAGGTCCGCGAGGCTTCTTC	CASSEGLGPRGFF
TRBV6-5	NA	NA	TRBJ2-7	TGTGCCAGCAGTTACGTAGGACCCCAACAGGGCGAGCAGTACTTC	CASSYVGPQQGEQYF
TRBV27	once	NA	TRBJ1-2	TGTGCCAGCAGTTTTGGGGGGGAGGGCAACTATGGCTACACCTTC	CASSFGGEGNYGYTF
TRBV5-1	NA	NA	TRBJ1-2	TGCGCCAGCAGCGAGGACAGCTATGGCTACACCTTC	CASSEDSYGYTF
TRBV2	NA	NA	TRBJ1-4	TGTGCCAGCAGGGACAGTCTGGATGAAAAACTGTTTTTT	CASRDSLDEKLFF
TRBV7-9	once	NA	TRBJ2-1	TGTGCCAGCAGCTTAGTAGGCTATGAGCAGTTCTTC	CASSLVGYEQFF
TRBV28	NA	NA	TRBJ1-6	TGTGCCAGCAGTTTAGGTCTCGAGTATTCACCCCTCCACTTT	CASSLGLEYSPLHF
TRBV11-2	NA	NA	TRBJ1-5	TGTGCCAGCAGCCCGGACCTGGTTCAGCCCCAGCATTTT	CASSPDLVQPQHF
TRBV2	NA	NA	TRBJ1-6	TGTGCCAGCCATCGAGGGAATTCACCCCTCCACTTT	CASHRGNSPLHF
TRBV6-5	NA	TRBD1	TRBJ2-3	TGTGCCAGCAGTTACCCGGACAGGAGTACGCAGTATTTT	CASSYPDRSTQYF
TRBV5-1	NA	NA	TRBJ2-6	TGCGCCAGCAGCCTAAGTACACGCTCTGGGGCCAACGTCCTGACTTTC	CASSLSTRSGANVLTF
TRBV7-2	NA	NA	TRBJ1-2	TGTGCCAGCAGCTGGATGACAGAGAGTGGCTACACCTTC	CASSWMTESGYTF
TRBV7-8	NA	NA	TRBJ2-7	TGTGCCAGCAGCTTGGGTATCGAGCAGTACTTC	CASSLGIEQYF
TRBV5-1	NA	NA	TRBJ2-1	TGCGCCAGCAGCTTGGTCGGGGATTACAATGAGCAGTTCTTC	CASSLVGDYNEQFF
TRBV27	NA	TRBD2	TRBJ2-7	TGTGCCAGCAGTTTGTATAGCGGGGTCTACGAGCAGTACTTC	CASSLYSGVYEQYF
TRBV7-2	NA	NA	TRBJ2-2	TGTGCCAGCAGCCGAAGGGGAGCCGGGGAGCTGTTTTTT	CASSRRGAGELFF
TRBV18	NA	NA	TRBJ2-1	TGTGCCAGCTCACCAGCGAGGGGGGGCGGTGAGCAGTTCTTC	CASSPARGGGEQFF
TRBV6-5	NA	NA	TRBJ1-1	TGTGCCAGCAGTTCGAATTGGGCTGAAGCTTTCTTT	CASSSNWAEAFF
TRBV7-8	NA	NA	TRBJ2-3	TGTGCCAGCAGCTTAATGGGGAAAGATACGCAGTATTTT	CASSLMGKDTQYF
TRBV7-9	NA	TRBD1	TRBJ2-2	TGTGCCAGCAGACCCGGGACAGGTCAAACCGGGGAGCTGTTTTTT	CASRPGTGQTGELFF
TRBV2	NA	TRBD1	TRBJ1-5	TGTGCCAGCAGGAGCGGGACAGGGTATCAGCCCCAGCATTTT	CASRSGTGYQPQHF
TRBV6-2/TRBV6-3	NA	NA	TRBJ1-5	TGTGCCAGCAGTTACCCCCTAGGTAAAGGGTCCGATCAGCCCCAGCATTTT	CASSYPLGKGSDQPQHF
TRBV7-9	few	NA	TRBJ2-5	TGTGCCAGCAGCTTAGGGGACGTCTCTTTGGAGACCCAGTACTTC	CASSLGDVSLETQYF
TRBV12-3/TRBV12-4	NA	NA	TRBJ2-7	TGTGCCAGCAGTTACGGGTCCCTCGGGGAGCAGTACTTC	CASSYGSLGEQYF
TRBV10-1	NA	TRBD1	TRBJ1-5	TGCGCCAGGACAGGGGAGGGACAGCCCCAGCATTTT	CARTGEGQPQHF
TRBV14	once	NA	TRBJ1-6	TGTGCCAGCAGCGGACCGGGACAAGGGAATTCACCCCTCCACTTT	CASSGPGQGNSPLHF
TRBV9	NA	NA	TRBJ1-1	TGTGCCAGCAGCGTAGGCAACCTAAACACTGAAGCTTTCTTT	CASSVGNLNTEAFF
TRBV28	once	TRBD1	TRBJ1-1	TGTGCCAGCAGACTCGGGACAGCTAACACTGAAGCTTTCTTT	CASRLGTANTEAFF
TRBV3-1/TRBV3-2	NA	NA	TRBJ1-4	TGTGCCAGCAGCCAAGATATGTTTAGCGGGCAGGGAGAAGAAAAACTGTTTTTT	CASSQDMFSGQGEEKLFF
TRBV7-2	NA	TRBD1	TRBJ1-1	TGTGCCAGCAGCCAGCGAATAACAGGGGGCACTGAAGCTTTCTTT	CASSQRITGGTEAFF
TRBV7-9	once	NA	TRBJ2-2	TGTGCCACGGGGGCGACTGCCACGAACACCGGGGAGCTGTTTTTT	CATGATATNTGELFF
TRBV7-2	NA	TRBD2	TRBJ2-5	TGTGCCAGCAGCTTGCTAGCGGGGGTCGAGACCCAGTACTTC	CASSLLAGVETQYF
TRBV2	NA	TRBD1	TRBJ1-4	TGTGCCAGCAGTCTCGGAGGGGGCGGTGAAAAACTGTTTTTT	CASSLGGGGEKLFF
TRBV12-3/TRBV12-4	NA	NA	TRBJ2-5	TGTGCCAGCAGTTTAGAGGGGCAAGAGACCCAGTACTTC	CASSLEGQETQYF
TRBV28	NA	NA	TRBJ1-2	TGTGCCATCGGAGCGGGACTTAACTATGGCTACACCTTC	CAIGAGLNYGYTF
TRBV6-5	NA	NA	TRBJ1-5	TGTGCCAGCGGACCGGGTCAGCCCCAGCATTTT	CASGPGQPQHF
TRBV19	NA	TRBD1	TRBJ2-1	TGTGCCAGTAGCCGGGACAGGGCCTACAATGAGCAGTTCTTC	CASSRDRAYNEQFF
TRBV6-5	few	NA	TRBJ1-2	TGTGCCAGCAGACCAGGGATTAACTATGGCTACACCTTC	CASRPGINYGYTF
TRBV6-1	NA	NA	TRBJ2-7	TGTGCCAGCAGTGATCCGGGCGGGTTGGGATACGAGCAGTACTTC	CASSDPGGLGYEQYF
TRBV13	NA	NA	TRBJ2-3	TGTGCCAGCAGTAGCACAGATACGCAGTATTTT	CASSSTDTQYF
TRBV5-1	NA	NA	TRBJ2-3	TGCGCCAGCAGCAACCCGACAGTGGGCACAGATACGCAGTATTTT	CASSNPTVGTDTQYF
TRBV6-5	NA	TRBD1	TRBJ1-2	TGTGCCAGCAGTTACACCCAGGGGGACTATGGCTACACCTTC	CASSYTQGDYGYTF
TRBV9	NA	NA	TRBJ2-3	TGTGCCAGCAGCGTAGATGGGGGGGCAATAGATACGCAGTATTTT	CASSVDGGAIDTQYF
TRBV28	NA	NA	TRBJ1-1	TGTGCCAGCAGTGCCCCGGGGGTGGGAGCTTTCTTT	CASSAPGVGAFF
TRBV18	NA	TRBD1	TRBJ1-2	TGTGCCAGCTCACCTTGGGACAGGGCCCCCCTTAACTATGGCTACACCTTC	CASSPWDRAPLNYGYTF